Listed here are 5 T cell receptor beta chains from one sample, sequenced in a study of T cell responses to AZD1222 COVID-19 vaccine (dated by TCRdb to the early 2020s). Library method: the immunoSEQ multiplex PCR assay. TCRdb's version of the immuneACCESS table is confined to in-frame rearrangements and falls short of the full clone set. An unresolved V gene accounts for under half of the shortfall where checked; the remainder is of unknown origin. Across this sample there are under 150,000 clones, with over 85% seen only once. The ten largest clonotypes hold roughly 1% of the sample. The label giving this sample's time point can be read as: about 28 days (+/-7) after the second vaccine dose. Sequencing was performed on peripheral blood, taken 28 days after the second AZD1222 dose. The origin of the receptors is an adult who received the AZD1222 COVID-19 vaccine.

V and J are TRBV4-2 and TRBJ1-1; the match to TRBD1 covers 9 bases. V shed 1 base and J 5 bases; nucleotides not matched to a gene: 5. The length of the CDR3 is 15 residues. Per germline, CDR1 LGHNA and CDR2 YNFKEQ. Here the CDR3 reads CASSQGTGVTTEAFF. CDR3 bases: TGTGCCAGCAGCCAAGGGACAGGGGTAACGACTGAAGCTTTCTTT.

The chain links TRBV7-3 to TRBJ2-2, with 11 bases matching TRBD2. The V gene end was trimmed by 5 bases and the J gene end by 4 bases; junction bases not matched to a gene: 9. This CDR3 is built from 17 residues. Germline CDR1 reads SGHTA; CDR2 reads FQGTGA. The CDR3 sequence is CASSTTSGSTGTGELFF. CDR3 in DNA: TGTGCCAGCAGCACCACTAGCGGGAGTACGGGCACCGGGGAGCTGTTTTTT. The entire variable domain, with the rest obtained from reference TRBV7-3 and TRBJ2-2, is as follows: GAGVSQTPSNKVTEKGKYVELRCDPISGHTALYWYRQSLGQGPEFLIYFQGTGAADDSGLPNDRFFAVRPEGSVSTLKIQRTERGDSAVYLCASSTTSGSTGTGELFFGEGSRLTVL.

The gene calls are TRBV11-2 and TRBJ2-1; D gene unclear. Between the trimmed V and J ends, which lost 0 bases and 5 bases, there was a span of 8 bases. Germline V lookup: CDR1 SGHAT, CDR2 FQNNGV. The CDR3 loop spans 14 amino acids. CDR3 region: CASSLEAGNNEQFF. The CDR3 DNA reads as TGTGCCAGCAGCTTAGAAGCAGGTAACAATGAGCAGTTCTTC.

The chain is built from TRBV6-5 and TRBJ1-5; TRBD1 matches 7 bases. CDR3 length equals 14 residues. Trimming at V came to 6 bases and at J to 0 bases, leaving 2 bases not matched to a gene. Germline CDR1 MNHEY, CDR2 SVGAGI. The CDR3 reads CASRGQYSNQPQHF. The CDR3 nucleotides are TGTGCCAGCAGGGGACAGTATAGCAATCAGCCCCAGCATTTT.

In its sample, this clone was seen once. The CDR3 DNA sequence: TGTGCCAGCAGCTCAGGCTTCTACGAGCAGTACTTC. This codes for CASSSGFYEQYF. The V and J genes are TRBV3-1 (or the pseudogene TRBV3-2) and TRBJ2-7; D is undetermined. V was shortened by 5 bases and J by 3 bases, with 8 bases between the two germline ends. The CDR3 sequence is 12 residues long. The germline V gene has CDR1 LGHDT and CDR2 YNNKEL (reference sequence).